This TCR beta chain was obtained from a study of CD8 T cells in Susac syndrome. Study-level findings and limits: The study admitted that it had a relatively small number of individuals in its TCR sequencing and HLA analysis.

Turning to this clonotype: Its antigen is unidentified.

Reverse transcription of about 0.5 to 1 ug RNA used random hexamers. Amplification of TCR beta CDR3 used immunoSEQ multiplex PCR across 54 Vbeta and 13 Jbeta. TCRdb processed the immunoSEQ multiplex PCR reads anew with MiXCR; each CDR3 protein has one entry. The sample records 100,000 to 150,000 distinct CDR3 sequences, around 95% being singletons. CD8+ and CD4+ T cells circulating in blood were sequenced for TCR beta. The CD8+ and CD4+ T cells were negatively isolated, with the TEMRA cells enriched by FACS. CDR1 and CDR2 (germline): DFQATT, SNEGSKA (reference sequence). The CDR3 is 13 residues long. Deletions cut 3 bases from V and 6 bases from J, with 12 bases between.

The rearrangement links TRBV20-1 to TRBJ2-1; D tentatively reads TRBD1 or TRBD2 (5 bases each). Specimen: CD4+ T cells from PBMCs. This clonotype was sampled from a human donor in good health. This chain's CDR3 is CSASRDPFNEQFF. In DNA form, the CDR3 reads TGCAGTGCTAGTAGGGACCCCTTCAATGAGCAGTTCTTC.